Listed below are T cell receptor beta chains from one sample, sequenced in a study of blood T cell repertoires in COVID-19. Libraries were prepared by immunoSEQ multiplex PCR; TCRdb keeps only in-frame clonotypes and omits some of them. Of 85,000 to 130,000 clones in the sample, just under 85% were seen once. Input material: peripheral blood. The receptor set was obtained from an elderly woman with active or convalescent COVID-19. CDR3s include the opening cysteine and the closing phenylalanine or tryptophan. Clone size is shown for a subset of rows, as once, few, many or a class of expanded clone.

abundance: -
v_gene: TRBV7-3
CDR3aa: CASGQGSGANVLTF

abundance: -
v_gene: TRBV18
CDR3aa: CASSPFADSSTEAFF

abundance: once
v_gene: TRBV29-1
CDR3aa: CSPQQGIAEAFF

abundance: -
v_gene: TRBV11-2
CDR3aa: CASHWETQYF

abundance: -
v_gene: TRBV5-6
CDR3aa: CASSLAGPLIYGYTF

abundance: -
v_gene: TRBV5-5
CDR3aa: CASSFQQGEWNGYTF

abundance: -
v_gene: TRBV3-1/TRBV3-2
CDR3aa: CASSRQEDIQYF

abundance: -
v_gene: TRBV7-3
CDR3aa: CASSLLAGGRADTQYF

abundance: -
v_gene: TRBV4-1
CDR3aa: CASSQDATGVFLGANVLTF

abundance: -
v_gene: TRBV5-1
CDR3aa: CASTPPRGGSYNEQFF

abundance: -
v_gene: TRBV7-2
CDR3aa: CASSFLLDSGYTF

abundance: -
v_gene: TRBV6-2/TRBV6-3
CDR3aa: CASSDPTGSYEQYF

abundance: -
v_gene: TRBV7-8
CDR3aa: CASSPNRDSYGTF

abundance: -
v_gene: TRBV28
CDR3aa: CASSFAGLRGTEAFF

abundance: -
v_gene: TRBV5-4
CDR3aa: CASSLRGTGGSEAFF

abundance: -
v_gene: TRBV7-3
CDR3aa: CASSEDRDRDYNYGYTF

abundance: -
v_gene: TRBV29-1
CDR3aa: CSARPGTNYGYTF

abundance: -
v_gene: TRBV3-1/TRBV3-2
CDR3aa: CASSPLTGRYGYTF

abundance: -
v_gene: TRBV6-5
CDR3aa: CASRNVGGNYEQYF

abundance: -
v_gene: TRBV5-6
CDR3aa: CASSDFGTGNYGYTF

abundance: -
v_gene: TRBV24-1
CDR3aa: CATSRTSNIPYNEQFF

abundance: -
v_gene: TRBV19
CDR3aa: CASRAGTSGSNTGELFF

abundance: once
v_gene: TRBV9
CDR3aa: CASSRVEYEQYF

abundance: -
v_gene: TRBV19
CDR3aa: CASSLPGGGVDAEAFF